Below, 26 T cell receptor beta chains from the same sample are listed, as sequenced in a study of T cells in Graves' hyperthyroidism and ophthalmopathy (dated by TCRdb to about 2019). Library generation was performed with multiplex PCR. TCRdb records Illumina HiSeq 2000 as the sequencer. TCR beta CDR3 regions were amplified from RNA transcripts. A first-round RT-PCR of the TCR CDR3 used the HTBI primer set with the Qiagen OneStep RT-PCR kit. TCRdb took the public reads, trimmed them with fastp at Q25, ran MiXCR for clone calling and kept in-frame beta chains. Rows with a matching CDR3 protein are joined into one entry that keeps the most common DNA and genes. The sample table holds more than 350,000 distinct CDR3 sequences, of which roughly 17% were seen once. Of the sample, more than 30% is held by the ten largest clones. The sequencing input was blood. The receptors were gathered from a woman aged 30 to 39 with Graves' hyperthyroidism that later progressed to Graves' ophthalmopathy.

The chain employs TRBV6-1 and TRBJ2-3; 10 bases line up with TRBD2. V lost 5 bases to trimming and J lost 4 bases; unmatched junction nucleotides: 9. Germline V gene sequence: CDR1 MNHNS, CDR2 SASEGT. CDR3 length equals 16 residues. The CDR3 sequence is CASSPLAGGVADTQYF. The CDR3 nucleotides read TGTGCCAGCAGTCCATTAGCGGGAGGCGTGGCAGATACGCAGTATTTT.

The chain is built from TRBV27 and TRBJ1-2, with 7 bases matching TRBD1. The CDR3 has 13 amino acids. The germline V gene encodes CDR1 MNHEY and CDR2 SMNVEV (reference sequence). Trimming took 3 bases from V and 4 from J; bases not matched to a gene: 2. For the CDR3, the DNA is TGTGCCAGCAGTTTCCAGGGGGGCTATGGCTACACCTTC. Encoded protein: CASSFQGGYGYTF.

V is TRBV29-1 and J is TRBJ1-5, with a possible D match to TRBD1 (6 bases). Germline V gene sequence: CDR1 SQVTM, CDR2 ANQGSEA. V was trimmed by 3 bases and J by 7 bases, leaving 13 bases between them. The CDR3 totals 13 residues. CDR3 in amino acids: CSVDVGAGQPQHF. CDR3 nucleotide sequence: TGCAGCGTTGATGTGGGGGCGGGACAGCCCCAGCATTTT.

CDR3 nucleotide sequence: TGTGCCAGCAGCTTAGTGCGGGGGCCGAGCAATGAGCAGTTCTTC. This translates into CASSLVRGPSNEQFF. This rearrangement joins TRBV7-2 to TRBJ2-1; a weak D match, TRBD2 (7 bases). V was shortened by 1 base and J by 6 bases, with 13 bases between the two germline ends. This CDR3 spans 15 amino acids. Germline CDR1 reads SGHTA; CDR2 reads FQGNSA.

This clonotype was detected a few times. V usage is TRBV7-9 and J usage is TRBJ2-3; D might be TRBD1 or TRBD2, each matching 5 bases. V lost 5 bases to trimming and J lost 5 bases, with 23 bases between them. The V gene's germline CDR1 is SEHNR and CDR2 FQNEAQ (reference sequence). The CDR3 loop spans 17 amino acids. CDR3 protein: CASSADPFRDVKDTQYF. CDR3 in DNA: TGTGCCAGCAGCGCTGACCCATTCCGGGACGTCAAAGATACGCAGTATTTT.

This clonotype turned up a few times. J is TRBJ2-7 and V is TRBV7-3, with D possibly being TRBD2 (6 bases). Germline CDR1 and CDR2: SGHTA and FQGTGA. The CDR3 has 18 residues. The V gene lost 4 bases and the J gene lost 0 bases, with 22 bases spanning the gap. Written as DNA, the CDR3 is TGTGCCAGCAGCTGCCACTCCAGACGGGGGAGGAGCTCCTACGAGCAGTACTTC. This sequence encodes CASSCHSRRGRSSYEQYF.

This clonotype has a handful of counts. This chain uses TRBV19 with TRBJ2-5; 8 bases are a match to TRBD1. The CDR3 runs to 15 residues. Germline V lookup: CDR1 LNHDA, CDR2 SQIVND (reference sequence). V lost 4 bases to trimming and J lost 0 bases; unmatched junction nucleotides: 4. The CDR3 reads CASSTPGQDQETQYF. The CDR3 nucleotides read TGTGCCAGTAGTACACCGGGACAGGACCAAGAGACCCAGTACTTC. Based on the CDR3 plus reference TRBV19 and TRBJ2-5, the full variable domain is DGGITQSPKYLFRKEGQNVTLSCEQNLNHDAMYWYRQDPGQGLRLIYYSQIVNDFQKGDIAEGYSVSREKKESFPLTVTSAQKNPTAFYLCASSTPGQDQETQYFGPGTRLLVL.

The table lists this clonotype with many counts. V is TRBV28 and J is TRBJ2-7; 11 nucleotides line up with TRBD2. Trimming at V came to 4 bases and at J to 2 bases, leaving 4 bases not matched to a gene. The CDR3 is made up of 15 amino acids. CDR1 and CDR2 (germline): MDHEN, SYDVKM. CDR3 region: CASSYTSGRPYEQYF. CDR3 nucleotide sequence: TGTGCCAGCAGTTATACTAGCGGGAGACCCTACGAGCAGTACTTC.

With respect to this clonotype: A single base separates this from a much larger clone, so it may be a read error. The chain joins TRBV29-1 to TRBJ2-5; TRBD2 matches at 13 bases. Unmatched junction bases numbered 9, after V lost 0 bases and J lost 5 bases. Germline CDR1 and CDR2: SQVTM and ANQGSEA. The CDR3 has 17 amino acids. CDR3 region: CSVEDSGLAGEYETQYF. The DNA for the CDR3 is TGCAGCGTTGAAGATTCAGGACTAGCGGGGGAGTATGAGACCCAGTACTTC.

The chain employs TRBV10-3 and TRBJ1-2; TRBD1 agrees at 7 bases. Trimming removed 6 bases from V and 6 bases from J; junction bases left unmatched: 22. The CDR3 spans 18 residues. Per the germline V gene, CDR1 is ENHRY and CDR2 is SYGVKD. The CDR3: CAISGANKRDRENHGYTF. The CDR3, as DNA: TGTGCCATCAGCGGGGCTAACAAACGGGACAGAGAGAACCATGGCTACACCTTC.

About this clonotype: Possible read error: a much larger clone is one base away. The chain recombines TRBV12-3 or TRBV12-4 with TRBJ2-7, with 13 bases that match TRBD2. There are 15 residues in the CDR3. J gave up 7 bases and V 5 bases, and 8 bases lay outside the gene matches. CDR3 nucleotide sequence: TGTGCCAGCAGTCGGACTAGCGGGGGCCCTTGGGAGCAGTACTTC. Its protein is CASSRTSGGPWEQYF.

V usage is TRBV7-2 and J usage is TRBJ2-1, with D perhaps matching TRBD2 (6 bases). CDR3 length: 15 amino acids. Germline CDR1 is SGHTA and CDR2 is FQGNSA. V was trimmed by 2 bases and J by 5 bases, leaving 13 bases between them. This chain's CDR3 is CASSLFYGRDNEQFF. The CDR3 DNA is TGTGCCAGCAGCTTATTTTACGGGAGAGACAATGAGCAGTTCTTC.

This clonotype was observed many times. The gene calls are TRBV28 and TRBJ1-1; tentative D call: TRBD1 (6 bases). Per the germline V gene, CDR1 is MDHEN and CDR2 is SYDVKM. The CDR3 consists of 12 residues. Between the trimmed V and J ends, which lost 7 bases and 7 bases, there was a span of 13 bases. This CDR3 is CASTLGGGEAFF. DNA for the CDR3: TGTGCCAGCACCCTAGGAGGGGGTGAAGCTTTCTTT. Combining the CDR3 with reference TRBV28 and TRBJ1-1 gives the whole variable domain DVKVTQSSRYLVKRTGEKVFLECVQDMDHENMFWYRQDPGLGLRLIYFSYDVKMKEKGDIPEGYSVSREKKERFSLILESASTNQTSMYLCASTLGGGEAFFGQGTRLTVV.

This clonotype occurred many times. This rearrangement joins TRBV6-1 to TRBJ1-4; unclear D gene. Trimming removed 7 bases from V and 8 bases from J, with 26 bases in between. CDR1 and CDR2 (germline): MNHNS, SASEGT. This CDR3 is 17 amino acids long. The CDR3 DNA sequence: TGTGCCAGCAATTCCCTAAAAAAGGGCCCCTACGGGGAAAAACTGTTTTTT. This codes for CASNSLKKGPYGEKLFF.

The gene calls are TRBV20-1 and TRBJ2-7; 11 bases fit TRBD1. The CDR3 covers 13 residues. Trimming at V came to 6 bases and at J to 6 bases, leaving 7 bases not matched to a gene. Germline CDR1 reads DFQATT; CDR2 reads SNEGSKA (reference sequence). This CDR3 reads CSASTGTGGEQYF. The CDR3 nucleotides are TGCAGTGCCTCGACCGGGACAGGGGGCGAGCAGTACTTC.

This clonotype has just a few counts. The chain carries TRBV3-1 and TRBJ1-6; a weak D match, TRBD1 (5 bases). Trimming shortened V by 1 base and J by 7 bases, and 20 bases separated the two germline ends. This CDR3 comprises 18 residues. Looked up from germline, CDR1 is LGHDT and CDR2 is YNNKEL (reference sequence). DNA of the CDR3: TGTGCCAGCAGCCAAGGTATTGCAGGGTCAAGAGCAAATTCACCCCTCCACTTT. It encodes CASSQGIAGSRANSPLHF.

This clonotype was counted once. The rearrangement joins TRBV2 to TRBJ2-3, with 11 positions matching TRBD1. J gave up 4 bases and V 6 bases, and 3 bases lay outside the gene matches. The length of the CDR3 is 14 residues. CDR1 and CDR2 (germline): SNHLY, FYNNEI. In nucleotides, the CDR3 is TGTGCCAGCAGCGGGACAGGGGGTTCAGATACGCAGTATTTT. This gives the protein CASSGTGGSDTQYF.

The CDR3 DNA reads TGTGCCAGCAGCGGGGATCCGGGACAGATGGGGACCCAGTACTTC. Residues: CASSGDPGQMGTQYF. The rearrangement joins TRBV14 to TRBJ2-5; 7 bases line up with TRBD1. V dropped 5 bases and J dropped 7; count of bases not matched to a gene: 13. This CDR3 has 15 residues. In germline, CDR1 is SGHDN, CDR2 FVKESK.

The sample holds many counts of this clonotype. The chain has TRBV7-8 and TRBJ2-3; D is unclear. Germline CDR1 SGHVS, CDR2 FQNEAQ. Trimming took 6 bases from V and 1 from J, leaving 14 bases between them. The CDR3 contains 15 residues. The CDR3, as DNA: TGTGCCAGCAGGGCACCGTTCAGCGGCACAGATACGCAGTATTTT. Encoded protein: CASRAPFSGTDTQYF.

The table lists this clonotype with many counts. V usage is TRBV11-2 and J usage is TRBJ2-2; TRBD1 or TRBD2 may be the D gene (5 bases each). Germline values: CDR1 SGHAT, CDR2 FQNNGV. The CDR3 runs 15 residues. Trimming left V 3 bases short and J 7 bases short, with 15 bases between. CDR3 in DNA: TGTGCCAGCAGCTTCTGGGGGTCCCCTGGCGGGGAGCTGTTTTTT. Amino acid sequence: CASSFWGSPGGELFF. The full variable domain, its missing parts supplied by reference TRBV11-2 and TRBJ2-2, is EAGVAQSPRYKIIEKRQSVAFWCNPISGHATLYWYQQILGQGPKLLIQFQNNGVVDDSQLPKDRFSAERLKGVDSTLKIQPAKLEDSAVYLCASSFWGSPGGELFFGEGSRLTVL.

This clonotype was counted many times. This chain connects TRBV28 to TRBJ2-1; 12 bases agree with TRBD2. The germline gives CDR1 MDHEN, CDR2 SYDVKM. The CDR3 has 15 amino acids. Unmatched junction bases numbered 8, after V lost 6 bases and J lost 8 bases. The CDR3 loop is CASSQRLAGGDEQFF. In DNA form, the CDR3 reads TGTGCCAGCAGCCAGAGGCTAGCGGGAGGGGATGAGCAGTTCTTC.

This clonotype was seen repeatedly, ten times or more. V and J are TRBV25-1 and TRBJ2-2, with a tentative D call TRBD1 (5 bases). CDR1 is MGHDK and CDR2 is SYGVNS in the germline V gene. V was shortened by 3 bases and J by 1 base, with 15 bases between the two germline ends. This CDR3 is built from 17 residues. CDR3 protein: CASSDKPTVLNTGELFF. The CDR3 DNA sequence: TGTGCCAGCAGTGACAAGCCGACAGTCCTGAACACCGGGGAGCTGTTTTTT.

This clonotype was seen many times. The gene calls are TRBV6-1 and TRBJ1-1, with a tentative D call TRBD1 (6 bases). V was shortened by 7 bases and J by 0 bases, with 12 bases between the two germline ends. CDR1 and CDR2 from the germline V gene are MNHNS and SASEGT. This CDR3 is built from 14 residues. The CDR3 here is CASTEDRMNTEAFF. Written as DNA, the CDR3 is TGTGCCAGCACCGAAGACAGGATGAACACTGAAGCTTTCTTT.

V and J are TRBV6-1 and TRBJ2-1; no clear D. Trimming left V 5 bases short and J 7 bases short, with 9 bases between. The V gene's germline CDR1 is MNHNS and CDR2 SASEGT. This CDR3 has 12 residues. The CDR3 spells CASSRTTNEQFF. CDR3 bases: TGTGCCAGCAGTCGAACAACAAATGAGCAGTTCTTC.

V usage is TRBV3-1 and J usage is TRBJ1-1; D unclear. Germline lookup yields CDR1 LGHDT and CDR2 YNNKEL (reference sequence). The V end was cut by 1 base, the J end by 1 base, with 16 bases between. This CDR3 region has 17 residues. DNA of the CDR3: TGTGCCAGCAGCCAAGTGGGCAGAGAGAGCTGGAACACTGAAGCTTTCTTT. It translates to CASSQVGRESWNTEAFF.

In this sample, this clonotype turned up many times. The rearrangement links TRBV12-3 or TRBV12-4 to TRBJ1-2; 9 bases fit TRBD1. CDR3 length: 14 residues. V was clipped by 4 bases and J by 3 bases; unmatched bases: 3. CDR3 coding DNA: TGTGCCAGCAGTTGGGGGACAGGGTACTATGGCTACACCTTC. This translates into CASSWGTGYYGYTF.